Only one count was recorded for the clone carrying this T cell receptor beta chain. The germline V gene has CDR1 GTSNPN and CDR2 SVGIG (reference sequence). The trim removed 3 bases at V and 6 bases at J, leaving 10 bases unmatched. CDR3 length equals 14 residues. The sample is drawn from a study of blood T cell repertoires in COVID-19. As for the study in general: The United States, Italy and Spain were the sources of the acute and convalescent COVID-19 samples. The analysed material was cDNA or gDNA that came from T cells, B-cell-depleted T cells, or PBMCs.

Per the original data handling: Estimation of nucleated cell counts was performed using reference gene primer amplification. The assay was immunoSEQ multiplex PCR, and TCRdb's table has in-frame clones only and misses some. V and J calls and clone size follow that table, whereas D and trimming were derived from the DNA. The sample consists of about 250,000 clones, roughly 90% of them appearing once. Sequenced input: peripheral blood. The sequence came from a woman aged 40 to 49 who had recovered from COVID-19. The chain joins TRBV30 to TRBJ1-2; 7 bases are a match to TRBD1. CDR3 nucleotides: TGTGCCTGGAGCTTAGACAGGGTATCGAATGGCTACACCTTC. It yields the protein CAWSLDRVSNGYTF.